This TCR beta chain originates from a study of beta chain features in type 1 diabetes. The study reverse transcribed the entire isolated RNA, so it sequenced expressed TCRB transcripts. This table comes from immunoSEQ multiplex PCR, and its TCRdb copy is limited to in-frame clones, with some not included. The data show around 500,000 clones, roughly 30% seen once. Trimming removed 1 base from V and 11 bases from J, with 11 bases in between. The germline gives CDR1 GTSNPN, CDR2 SVGIG (reference sequence). The CDR3 consists of 11 residues. This clone was counted a few times. The sequence came from a man younger than 35 in good health. Sequenced material: naive CD4+ T cells from blood. This chain uses TRBV30 with TRBJ1-2; D not certain. The CDR3 is CAWSAWARYTF. CDR3 nucleotides: TGTGCCTGGAGTGCGTGGGCGCGATACACCTTC.